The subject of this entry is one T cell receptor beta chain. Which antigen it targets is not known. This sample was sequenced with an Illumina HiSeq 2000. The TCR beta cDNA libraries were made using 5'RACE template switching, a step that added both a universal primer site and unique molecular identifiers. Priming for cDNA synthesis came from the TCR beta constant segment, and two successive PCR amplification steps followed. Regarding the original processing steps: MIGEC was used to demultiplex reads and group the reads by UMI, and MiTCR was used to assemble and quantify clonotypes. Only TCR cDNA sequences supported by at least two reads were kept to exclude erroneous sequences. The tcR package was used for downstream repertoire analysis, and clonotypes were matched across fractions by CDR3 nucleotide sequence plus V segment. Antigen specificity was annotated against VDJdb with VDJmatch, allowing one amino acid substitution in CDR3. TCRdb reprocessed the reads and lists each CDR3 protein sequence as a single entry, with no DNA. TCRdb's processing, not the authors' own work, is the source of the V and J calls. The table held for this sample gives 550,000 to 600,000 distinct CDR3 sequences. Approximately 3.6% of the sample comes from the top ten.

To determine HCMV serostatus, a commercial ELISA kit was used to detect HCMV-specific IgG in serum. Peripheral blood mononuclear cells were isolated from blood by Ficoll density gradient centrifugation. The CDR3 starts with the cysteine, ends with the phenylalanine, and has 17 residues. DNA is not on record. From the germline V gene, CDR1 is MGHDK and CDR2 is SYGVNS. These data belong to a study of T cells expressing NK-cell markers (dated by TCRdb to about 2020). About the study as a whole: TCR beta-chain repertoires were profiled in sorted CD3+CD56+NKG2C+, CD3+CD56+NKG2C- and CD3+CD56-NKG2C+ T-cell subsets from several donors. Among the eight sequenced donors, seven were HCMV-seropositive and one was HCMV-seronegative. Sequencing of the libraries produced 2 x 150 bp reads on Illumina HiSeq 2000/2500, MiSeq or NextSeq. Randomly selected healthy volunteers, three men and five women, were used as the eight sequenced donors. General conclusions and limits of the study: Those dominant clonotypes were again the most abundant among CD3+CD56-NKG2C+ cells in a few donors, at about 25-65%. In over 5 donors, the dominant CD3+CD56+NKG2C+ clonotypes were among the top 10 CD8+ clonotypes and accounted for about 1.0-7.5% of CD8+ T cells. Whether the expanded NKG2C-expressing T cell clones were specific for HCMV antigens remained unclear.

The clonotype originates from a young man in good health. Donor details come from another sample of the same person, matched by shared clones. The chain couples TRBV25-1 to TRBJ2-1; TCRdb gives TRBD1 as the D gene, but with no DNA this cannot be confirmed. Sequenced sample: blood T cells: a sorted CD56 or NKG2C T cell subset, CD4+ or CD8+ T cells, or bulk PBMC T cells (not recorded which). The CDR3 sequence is CASSESFGNRAYNEQFF.